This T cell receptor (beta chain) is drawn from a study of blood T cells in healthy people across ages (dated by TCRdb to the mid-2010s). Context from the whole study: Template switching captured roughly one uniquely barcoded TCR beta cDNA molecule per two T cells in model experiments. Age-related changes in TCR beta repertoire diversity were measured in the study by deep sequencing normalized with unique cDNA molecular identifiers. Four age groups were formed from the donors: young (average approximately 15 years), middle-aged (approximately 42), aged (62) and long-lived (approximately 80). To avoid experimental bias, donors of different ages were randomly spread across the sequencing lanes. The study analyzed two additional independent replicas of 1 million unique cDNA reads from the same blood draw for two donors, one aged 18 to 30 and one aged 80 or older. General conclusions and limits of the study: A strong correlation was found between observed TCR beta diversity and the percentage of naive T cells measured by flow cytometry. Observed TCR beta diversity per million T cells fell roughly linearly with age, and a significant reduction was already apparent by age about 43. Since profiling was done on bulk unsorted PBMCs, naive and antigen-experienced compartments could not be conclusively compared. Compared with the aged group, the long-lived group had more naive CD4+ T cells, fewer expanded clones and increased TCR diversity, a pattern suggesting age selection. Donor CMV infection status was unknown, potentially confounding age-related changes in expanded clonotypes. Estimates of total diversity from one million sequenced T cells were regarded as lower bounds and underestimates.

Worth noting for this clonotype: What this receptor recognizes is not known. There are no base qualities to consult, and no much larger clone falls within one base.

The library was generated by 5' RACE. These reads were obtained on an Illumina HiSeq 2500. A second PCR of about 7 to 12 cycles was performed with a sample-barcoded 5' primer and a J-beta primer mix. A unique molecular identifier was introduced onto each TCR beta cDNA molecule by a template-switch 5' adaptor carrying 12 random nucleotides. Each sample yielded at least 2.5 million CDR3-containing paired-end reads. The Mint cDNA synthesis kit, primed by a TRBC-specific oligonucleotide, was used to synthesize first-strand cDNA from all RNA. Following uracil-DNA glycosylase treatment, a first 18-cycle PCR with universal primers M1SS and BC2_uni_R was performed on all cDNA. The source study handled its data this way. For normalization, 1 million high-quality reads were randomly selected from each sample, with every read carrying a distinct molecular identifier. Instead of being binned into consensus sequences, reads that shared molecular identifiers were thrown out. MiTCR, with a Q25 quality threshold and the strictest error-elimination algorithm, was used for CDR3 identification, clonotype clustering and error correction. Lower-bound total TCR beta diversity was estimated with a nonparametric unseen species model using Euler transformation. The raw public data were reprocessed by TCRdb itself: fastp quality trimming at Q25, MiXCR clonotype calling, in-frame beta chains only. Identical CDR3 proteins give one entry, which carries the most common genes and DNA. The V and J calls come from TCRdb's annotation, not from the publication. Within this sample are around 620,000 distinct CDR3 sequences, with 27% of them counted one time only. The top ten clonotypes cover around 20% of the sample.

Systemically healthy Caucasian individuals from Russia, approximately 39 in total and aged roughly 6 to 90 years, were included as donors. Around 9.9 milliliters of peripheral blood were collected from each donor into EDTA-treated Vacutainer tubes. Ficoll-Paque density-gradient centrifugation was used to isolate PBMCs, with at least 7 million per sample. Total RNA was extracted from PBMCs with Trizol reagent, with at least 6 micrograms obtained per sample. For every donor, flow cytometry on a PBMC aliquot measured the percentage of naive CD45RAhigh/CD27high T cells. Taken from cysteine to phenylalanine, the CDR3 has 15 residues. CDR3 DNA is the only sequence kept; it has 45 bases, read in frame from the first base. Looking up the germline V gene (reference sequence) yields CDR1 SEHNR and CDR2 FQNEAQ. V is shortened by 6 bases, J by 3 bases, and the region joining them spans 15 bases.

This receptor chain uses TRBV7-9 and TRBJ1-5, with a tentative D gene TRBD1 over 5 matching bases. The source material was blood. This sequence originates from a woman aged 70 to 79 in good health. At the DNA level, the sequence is TGTGCCAGCAGTTCCCTCCCAGGGAACAATCAGCCCCAGCATTTT. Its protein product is CASSSLPGNNQPQHF.